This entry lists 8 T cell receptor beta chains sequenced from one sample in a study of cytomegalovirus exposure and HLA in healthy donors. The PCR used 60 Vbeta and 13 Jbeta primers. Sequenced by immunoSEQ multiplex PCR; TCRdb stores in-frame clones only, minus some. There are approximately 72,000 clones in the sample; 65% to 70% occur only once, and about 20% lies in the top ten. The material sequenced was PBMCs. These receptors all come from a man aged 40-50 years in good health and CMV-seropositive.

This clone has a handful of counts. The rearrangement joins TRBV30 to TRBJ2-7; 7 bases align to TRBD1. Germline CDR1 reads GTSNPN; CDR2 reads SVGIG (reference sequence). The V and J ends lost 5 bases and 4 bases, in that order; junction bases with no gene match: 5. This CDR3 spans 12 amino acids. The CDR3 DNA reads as TGTGCCTGGGGACAGGATAAATACGAGCAGTACTTC. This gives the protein CAWGQDKYEQYF.

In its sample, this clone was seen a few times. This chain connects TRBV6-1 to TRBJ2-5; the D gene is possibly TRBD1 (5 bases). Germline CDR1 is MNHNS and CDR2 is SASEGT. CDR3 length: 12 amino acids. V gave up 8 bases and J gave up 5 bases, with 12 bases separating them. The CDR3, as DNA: TGTGCCAGCTCTAGACAGTGGGAGACCCAGTACTTC. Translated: CASSRQWETQYF.

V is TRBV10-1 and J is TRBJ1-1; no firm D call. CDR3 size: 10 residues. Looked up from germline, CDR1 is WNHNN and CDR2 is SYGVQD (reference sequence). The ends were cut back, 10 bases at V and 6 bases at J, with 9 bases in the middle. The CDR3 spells CANRLAEAFF. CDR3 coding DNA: TGCGCCAACCGGTTGGCTGAAGCTTTCTTT.

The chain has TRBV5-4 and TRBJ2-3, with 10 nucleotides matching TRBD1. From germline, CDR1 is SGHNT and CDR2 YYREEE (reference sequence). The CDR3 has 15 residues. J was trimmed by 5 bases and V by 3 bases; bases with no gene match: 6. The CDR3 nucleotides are TGTGCCAGCAGCTCCCGACAGGGGGCGGTAGATACGCAGTATTTT. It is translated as CASSSRQGAVDTQYF. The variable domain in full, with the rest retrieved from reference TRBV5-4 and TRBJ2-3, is ETGVTQSPTHLIKTRGQQVTLRCSSQSGHNTVSWYQQALGQGPQFIFQYYREEENGRGNFPPRFSGLQFPNYSSELNVNALELDDSALYLCASSSRQGAVDTQYFGPGTRLTVL.

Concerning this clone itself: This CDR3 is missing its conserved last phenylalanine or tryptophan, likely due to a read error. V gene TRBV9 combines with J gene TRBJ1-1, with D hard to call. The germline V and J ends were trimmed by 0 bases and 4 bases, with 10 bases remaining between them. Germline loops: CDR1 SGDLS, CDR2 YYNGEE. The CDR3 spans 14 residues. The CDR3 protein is CASSVGAGVTEAFL. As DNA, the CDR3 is TGTGCCAGCAGCGTAGGTGCCGGGGTCACTGAAGCTTTCTTG.

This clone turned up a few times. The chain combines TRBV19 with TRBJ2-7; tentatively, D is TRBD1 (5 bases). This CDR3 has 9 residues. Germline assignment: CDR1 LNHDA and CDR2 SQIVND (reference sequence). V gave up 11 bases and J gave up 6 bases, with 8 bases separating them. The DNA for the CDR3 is TGTGCCGCAGGGCGCGAGCAGTACTTC. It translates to CAAGREQYF.

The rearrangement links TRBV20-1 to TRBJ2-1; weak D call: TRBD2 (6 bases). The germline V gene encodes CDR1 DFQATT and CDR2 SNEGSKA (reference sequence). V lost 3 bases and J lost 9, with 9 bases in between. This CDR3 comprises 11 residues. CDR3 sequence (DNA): TGCAGTGCTAGGCCGGGGGTTGAGCAGTTCTTC. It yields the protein CSARPGVEQFF.

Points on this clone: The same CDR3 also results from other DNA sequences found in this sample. This CDR3 reads CASSVGDEQFF. The CDR3 DNA reads as TGTGCCAGCAGCGTCGGGGATGAGCAGTTCTTC. J is TRBJ2-1 and V is TRBV9; D perhaps matches TRBD2 (5 bases). Trimming shortened V by 2 bases and J by 8 bases, and 5 bases separated the two germline ends. The CDR3 is 11 amino acids. Germline CDR1 is SGDLS and CDR2 is YYNGEE.